This is a list of T cell receptor beta chains from one sample in a study of T-cell reconstitution after alpha-beta-depleted transplantation in children. TCRdb processed the PCR reads anew with MiXCR; each CDR3 protein has one entry. The repertoire has roughly 340,000 distinct CDR3 sequences, roughly 17% of them found once; the top ten carry around 43%. The sample was PBMCs, mostly from graft donor cells, taken 360 days after TCRalphabeta/CD19-depleted stem cell transplant. The receptors come from a male patient aged 2-10 years who had a stem cell transplant for acute lymphoblastic leukemia, so the T cells may come from the graft donor. CDR3s include the opening cysteine and the closing phenylalanine or tryptophan. The order of the fields is J gene, V gene, clone size, D gene, CDR3 DNA, CDR3 protein. The D gene is left open where the match is weak. Not every row has a clone size; where given, it reads once, few, many or a size class.

j_call: TRBJ2-3; v_call: TRBV11-2; clone_size: -; d_call: -; cdr3_nt: TGTGCCAGCAGCTCCAGTTTGGACACAACCAGACCAGATACGCAGTATTTT; cdr3_aa: CASSSSLDTTRPDTQYF
j_call: TRBJ2-6; v_call: TRBV12-3/TRBV12-4; clone_size: -; d_call: -; cdr3_nt: TGTGCCAGCAGTTTAGGCCTGGACCTGCTTCGAGCTGGGGCCAACGTCCTGACTTTC; cdr3_aa: CASSLGLDLLRAGANVLTF
j_call: TRBJ1-1; v_call: TRBV5-1; clone_size: -; d_call: -; cdr3_nt: TGCGCCAGCAGCTCACAGGGTCCCAACACTGAAGCTTTCTTT; cdr3_aa: CASSSQGPNTEAFF
j_call: TRBJ2-3; v_call: TRBV10-3; clone_size: -; d_call: -; cdr3_nt: TGTGCCATCAGGGATATAGATACGCAGTATTTT; cdr3_aa: CAIRDIDTQYF
j_call: TRBJ2-1; v_call: TRBV7-9; clone_size: -; d_call: TRBD2; cdr3_nt: TGTGCCAGCAGCTTCGTCACTAGCGCCTACAATGAGCAGTTCTTC; cdr3_aa: CASSFVTSAYNEQFF
j_call: TRBJ2-2; v_call: TRBV5-5; clone_size: -; d_call: TRBD2; cdr3_nt: TGTGCCAGCCGACTAGCCGCGAACACCGGGGAGCTGTTTTTT; cdr3_aa: CASRLAANTGELFF
j_call: TRBJ2-3; v_call: TRBV6-5; clone_size: many; d_call: -; cdr3_nt: TGTGCCAGCAGTTACATATCAGGAGGGGATACGCAGTATTTT; cdr3_aa: CASSYISGGDTQYF
j_call: TRBJ2-1; v_call: TRBV25-1; clone_size: -; d_call: -; cdr3_nt: TGTGCCAGCATGGGTCGAGAGGGCCCCTACAGTGAGCAGTTCTTC; cdr3_aa: CASMGREGPYSEQFF
j_call: TRBJ2-5; v_call: TRBV28; clone_size: few; d_call: TRBD2; cdr3_nt: TGTGCCAGCAGTCCCCTAGCGGAGAAAGAGACCCAGTACTTC; cdr3_aa: CASSPLAEKETQYF
j_call: TRBJ2-3; v_call: TRBV7-9; clone_size: few; d_call: -; cdr3_nt: TGTGCCAGCAGCTTACTAGATACAGATACGCAGTATTTT; cdr3_aa: CASSLLDTDTQYF
j_call: TRBJ2-3; v_call: TRBV7-9; clone_size: -; d_call: -; cdr3_nt: TGTGCCAGCAGCTTAGTAGGCGGAGGGAGTCCAGATACGCAGTATTTT; cdr3_aa: CASSLVGGGSPDTQYF
j_call: TRBJ2-3; v_call: TRBV20-1; clone_size: many; d_call: -; cdr3_nt: TGCAGTGCTAGACCCGAGGGAGGTCCTCGCGCAGATACGCAGTATTTT; cdr3_aa: CSARPEGGPRADTQYF
j_call: TRBJ2-1; v_call: TRBV7-8; clone_size: few; d_call: TRBD1; cdr3_nt: TGTGCCAGCAGTCGTTTAGATGGGCCGGGACAGAGATACAATGAGCAGTTCTTC; cdr3_aa: CASSRLDGPGQRYNEQFF
j_call: TRBJ2-1; v_call: TRBV29-1; clone_size: many; d_call: -; cdr3_nt: TGCAGCGTTGATCGGTGGGGGGAGTACGGCTCCTACAATGAGCAGTTCTTC; cdr3_aa: CSVDRWGEYGSYNEQFF
j_call: TRBJ1-3; v_call: TRBV5-4; clone_size: few; d_call: -; cdr3_nt: TGTGCCAGCAGCTTGGGATCTGCAGGGGCGTTTGGAAACACCATATATTTT; cdr3_aa: CASSLGSAGAFGNTIYF
j_call: TRBJ2-5; v_call: TRBV4-3; clone_size: -; d_call: -; cdr3_nt: TGCGCCAGCAGCCAAGTATTCCCAACTCTAGCGAGAAAAGAGACCCAGTACTTC; cdr3_aa: CASSQVFPTLARKETQYF
j_call: TRBJ2-2; v_call: TRBV4-2; clone_size: -; d_call: TRBD2; cdr3_nt: TGTGCCAGCAGCCATGATCGAGCCGGGAGGGCCGGCGGGGAGCTGTTTTTT; cdr3_aa: CASSHDRAGRAGGELFF
j_call: TRBJ2-3; v_call: TRBV20-1; clone_size: many; d_call: -; cdr3_nt: TGCAGTGCTAGTATGGGCAGCACTCCCACAGATACGCAGTATTTT; cdr3_aa: CSASMGSTPTDTQYF
j_call: TRBJ2-1; v_call: TRBV7-9; clone_size: few; d_call: TRBD2; cdr3_nt: TGTGCCAGCAGCAGCGGGGCATACAATGAGCAGTTCTTC; cdr3_aa: CASSSGAYNEQFF
j_call: TRBJ2-6; v_call: TRBV11-1; clone_size: few; d_call: TRBD2; cdr3_nt: TGTGCCAGCAGCCGAACGAGGGTTTCACTAGCGGGAGGGCCTGGGGCCAACGTCCTGACTTTC; cdr3_aa: CASSRTRVSLAGGPGANVLTF
j_call: TRBJ1-3; v_call: TRBV6-2/TRBV6-3; clone_size: few; d_call: -; cdr3_nt: TGTGCCAGCAGTTACCTCCCGGCCTACCAGGAGGGTCTCTCTGGAAACACCATATATTTT; cdr3_aa: CASSYLPAYQEGLSGNTIYF
j_call: TRBJ2-7; v_call: TRBV7-2; clone_size: few; d_call: TRBD2; cdr3_nt: TGTGCCAGCAGCTTAGTTGGGGCTAGCGGGAGTTACGAGCAGTACTTC; cdr3_aa: CASSLVGASGSYEQYF
j_call: TRBJ2-1; v_call: TRBV12-3/TRBV12-4; clone_size: many; d_call: -; cdr3_nt: TGTGCCAGCAGTCTCCACAACACGGGAAATGAGCAGTTCTTC; cdr3_aa: CASSLHNTGNEQFF
j_call: TRBJ2-3; v_call: TRBV28; clone_size: few; d_call: -; cdr3_nt: TGTGCCAGCAGTCCCGTAGGTGGAGATACGCAGTATTTT; cdr3_aa: CASSPVGGDTQYF
j_call: TRBJ2-7; v_call: TRBV20-1; clone_size: once; d_call: TRBD2; cdr3_nt: TGCAGTGCCGGCTCCCGTGGACTAGCCTACGAGCAGTACTTC; cdr3_aa: CSAGSRGLAYEQYF
j_call: TRBJ2-1; v_call: TRBV7-9; clone_size: -; d_call: TRBD2; cdr3_nt: TGTGCCAGCAGCTTAGCTGAGACTAGCGCACACAATGAGCAGTTCTTC; cdr3_aa: CASSLAETSAHNEQFF
j_call: TRBJ2-3; v_call: TRBV7-9; clone_size: once; d_call: TRBD2; cdr3_nt: TGTGCCAGCAGCGGGCTAGCGGTTCCCACAGATACGCAGTATTTT; cdr3_aa: CASSGLAVPTDTQYF
j_call: TRBJ1-5; v_call: TRBV20-1; clone_size: -; d_call: -; cdr3_nt: TGCAGTGCTAGACAGGGGAGCAATCAGCCCCAGCATTTT; cdr3_aa: CSARQGSNQPQHF
j_call: TRBJ2-1; v_call: TRBV15; clone_size: -; d_call: -; cdr3_nt: TGTGCCACCAGCAGAGGGACTACTTACCCCAATGAGCAGTTCTTC; cdr3_aa: CATSRGTTYPNEQFF
j_call: TRBJ1-6; v_call: TRBV7-9; clone_size: -; d_call: -; cdr3_nt: TGTGCCAGCAGCTTAGATTGGGGATCACCCCTCCACTTT; cdr3_aa: CASSLDWGSPLHF
j_call: TRBJ1-5; v_call: TRBV3-1; clone_size: few; d_call: -; cdr3_nt: TGTGCCAGCAGCCCCTCCTATAGCAATCAGCCCCAGCATTTT; cdr3_aa: CASSPSYSNQPQHF
j_call: TRBJ2-7; v_call: TRBV5-1; clone_size: -; d_call: TRBD2; cdr3_nt: TGCGCCAGCAGCTTGTTTGCGGGAGGGCCCTACGAGCAGTACTTC; cdr3_aa: CASSLFAGGPYEQYF
j_call: TRBJ1-1; v_call: TRBV28; clone_size: -; d_call: -; cdr3_nt: TGTGCCAGCAGTTCGGGGGGCAGATGGGTATTGGATGAAGCTTTCTTT; cdr3_aa: CASSSGGRWVLDEAFF
j_call: TRBJ2-1; v_call: TRBV5-8; clone_size: few; d_call: -; cdr3_nt: TGTGCCAGCAGCTTAATGGCGGGGGCATACAATGAGCAGTTCTTC; cdr3_aa: CASSLMAGAYNEQFF
j_call: TRBJ2-1; v_call: TRBV10-3; clone_size: -; d_call: TRBD2; cdr3_nt: TGTGCCGGCTCCGGGGGTAGCGGGAGTCCCTACAATGAGCAGTTCTTC; cdr3_aa: CAGSGGSGSPYNEQFF
j_call: TRBJ2-3; v_call: TRBV5-6; clone_size: few; d_call: -; cdr3_nt: TGTGCCAGCACCCCCAGGGGACTGGCCACAGATACGCAGTATTTT; cdr3_aa: CASTPRGLATDTQYF
j_call: TRBJ2-6; v_call: TRBV28; clone_size: -; d_call: -; cdr3_nt: TGTGCCACTAATCGATATATTACGAGGGTTTTCTCTGGGGCCAACGTCCTGACTTTC; cdr3_aa: CATNRYITRVFSGANVLTF
j_call: TRBJ2-5; v_call: TRBV12-3/TRBV12-4; clone_size: many; d_call: TRBD2; cdr3_nt: TGTGCCAGCAGGTTAGCGGGATCAGAGACCCAGTACTTC; cdr3_aa: CASRLAGSETQYF
j_call: TRBJ2-7; v_call: TRBV5-1; clone_size: -; d_call: -; cdr3_nt: TGCGCCAGCAACGCGGACAGAGGTCTCGGCGAGCAGTACTTC; cdr3_aa: CASNADRGLGEQYF
j_call: TRBJ1-2; v_call: TRBV11-2; clone_size: -; d_call: TRBD1; cdr3_nt: TGTGCCAGCAGCTTAGATAGGGGGCAGGACTACACCTTC; cdr3_aa: CASSLDRGQDYTF
j_call: TRBJ2-1; v_call: TRBV28; clone_size: few; d_call: TRBD2; cdr3_nt: TGTGCCAGCAGCTACGGGGGGGGACTCCTCGAGAATGAGCAGTTCTTC; cdr3_aa: CASSYGGGLLENEQFF
j_call: TRBJ2-1; v_call: TRBV29-1; clone_size: many; d_call: -; cdr3_nt: TGCAGCGTTGCAGGGTACAATGAGCAGTTCTTC; cdr3_aa: CSVAGYNEQFF
j_call: TRBJ2-7; v_call: TRBV30; clone_size: many; d_call: -; cdr3_nt: TGTGCCTGGAGTGTAAACTACCGAGCAACTTACGAGCAGTACTTC; cdr3_aa: CAWSVNYRATYEQYF
j_call: TRBJ2-1; v_call: TRBV11-1; clone_size: many; d_call: TRBD1; cdr3_nt: TGTGCCAGCAGCGGGGACAGGGGGCCTTACAATGAGCAGTTCTTC; cdr3_aa: CASSGDRGPYNEQFF
j_call: TRBJ2-5; v_call: TRBV12-3/TRBV12-4; clone_size: -; d_call: TRBD2; cdr3_nt: TGTGCCAGCAGTTCCCCATATGCTAGCGGGAGGAGATGGGAGACCCAGTACTTC; cdr3_aa: CASSSPYASGRRWETQYF
j_call: TRBJ1-2; v_call: TRBV7-2; clone_size: -; d_call: -; cdr3_nt: TGTGCCAGCAGCTTAGTGGGAGGGAGTAGGGAGGCCTATGGCTACACCTTC; cdr3_aa: CASSLVGGSREAYGYTF
j_call: TRBJ2-3; v_call: TRBV5-1; clone_size: -; d_call: -; cdr3_nt: TGCGCCAGCAGCTTGGGGGACCGCGTCACAGATACGCAGTATTTT; cdr3_aa: CASSLGDRVTDTQYF
j_call: TRBJ2-1; v_call: TRBV9; clone_size: -; d_call: TRBD2; cdr3_nt: TGTGCCAGCAGCGTGATAGCGGGAGTGGGGAGTGAGCAGTTCTTC; cdr3_aa: CASSVIAGVGSEQFF
j_call: TRBJ2-1; v_call: TRBV29-1; clone_size: -; d_call: TRBD2; cdr3_nt: TGCAGCGTTGGGGCTAGCGGGACGGTTTACAATGAGCAGTTCTTC; cdr3_aa: CSVGASGTVYNEQFF
j_call: TRBJ2-7; v_call: TRBV4-3; clone_size: few; d_call: TRBD1; cdr3_nt: TGCGCCAGCAGCCGCGAAAGACAGGGGCCACTATACTACGAGCAGTACTTC; cdr3_aa: CASSRERQGPLYYEQYF